The 24 T cell receptor beta chains below all came from one sample that was sequenced in a study of T cells in Graves' hyperthyroidism and ophthalmopathy. Regions amplified from RNA transcripts were the TCR beta CDR3 regions. The HTBI primer set served for first-round RT-PCR of the TCR CDR3. Each CDR3 protein is one row after TCRdb ran MiXCR on the multiplex PCR reads. The top ten hold roughly 29% of the sample, which has about 500,000 distinct CDR3 sequences, roughly 16% seen once. Sample: blood. The receptor source for this set is a woman in her twenties or thirties with Graves' ophthalmopathy.

Many counts were recorded for this clonotype. CDR3 sequence: CASSYTGTSYEQYF. The CDR3 DNA reads as TGTGCCAGCAGCTACACCGGGACATCCTACGAGCAGTACTTC. V and J are TRBV11-1 and TRBJ2-7; a weak D match, TRBD1 (6 bases). CDR1 SGHAT and CDR2 FQDESV come from the germline V gene (reference sequence). The CDR3 is 14 amino acids. Trimming pared 4 bases from V and 1 base from J, leaving 11 bases between.

In this sample, this clonotype turned up many times. The rearrangement uses TRBV18 and TRBJ2-3; 7 nucleotides match TRBD1. The CDR3 is made up of 14 amino acids. J gave up 1 base and V 3 bases, and 1 base lay outside the gene matches. Germline V gene data show CDR1 as KGHSH and CDR2 as LQKENI. The CDR3, as DNA: TGTGCCAGCTCACCGGGACAGCGCACAGATACGCAGTATTTT. Translated, it gives CASSPGQRTDTQYF.

This clonotype was counted many times. CDR3 sequence: CATSDTGTSGRPTYEQYF. DNA for the CDR3: TGTGCCACCAGTGACACCGGGACTAGCGGGAGACCCACCTACGAGCAGTACTTC. The V gene is TRBV24-1, the J gene TRBJ2-7, with 14 bases lining up with TRBD2. Germline V gene lookup returns CDR1 KGHDR and CDR2 SFDVKD. The CDR3 sequence is 18 residues long. J was trimmed by 2 bases and V by 4 bases; bases with no gene match: 9.

This clonotype was found a few times. The J gene is TRBJ2-1, the V gene TRBV2, with 9 bases aligning to TRBD2. V lost 8 bases and J lost 8; bases outside the gene matches: 10. Germline values: CDR1 SNHLY, CDR2 FYNNEI. The CDR3 sequence is 14 residues long. CDR3 in amino acids: CASHTPSGIHEQFF. Here the CDR3 DNA reads TGTGCCAGCCACACGCCTAGCGGGATCCATGAGCAGTTCTTC.

This clonotype was seen a few times. V is TRBV6-4 and J is TRBJ2-1; 7 positions match TRBD1. The CDR3 loop spans 17 amino acids. V shed 6 bases and J 0 bases; nucleotides not matched to a gene: 11. Germline V CDR1 and CDR2: MRHNA, SNTAGT. CDR3 nucleotides: TGTGCCAGCAGACTACGACAGGGCACAAGCTCCTACAATGAGCAGTTCTTC. It yields the protein CASRLRQGTSSYNEQFF.

The V call is TRBV27, the J call TRBJ2-1, with TRBD1 matching over 7 bases. Germline trimming cut 7 bases from V and 5 bases from J; bases unmatched to any gene: 11. CDR3 size: 15 residues. Looked up from germline, CDR1 is MNHEY and CDR2 is SMNVEV (reference sequence). The CDR3 loop reads CASTRFGQADNEQFF. For the CDR3, the DNA is TGTGCCAGCACCCGTTTCGGACAGGCCGACAATGAGCAGTTCTTC.

This rearrangement joins TRBV4-3 to TRBJ1-5; perhaps TRBD1 as D (5 bases). The CDR3 consists of 15 residues. Germline CDR1 reads LGHNA; CDR2 reads YSLEER. With 0 bases removed from V and 7 bases from J, the gap between germline ends came to 13 bases. The CDR3 DNA reads TGCGCCAGCAGCCAAGATTCCAGGGTAGGACAGCCCCAGCATTTT. Its protein product is CASSQDSRVGQPQHF.

This clonotype came up a few times. The genes are TRBV29-1 and TRBJ2-3; 7 positions match TRBD1. Germline CDR1 reads SQVTM; CDR2 reads ANQGSEA. This CDR3 comprises 13 residues. V lost 5 bases and J lost 9; bases outside the gene matches: 11. The CDR3 here is CSVPGQPFETQYF. The CDR3 nucleotides are TGCAGCGTTCCGGGACAGCCTTTTGAGACGCAGTATTTT.

The chain's CDR3 is CASSESGSPDTQYF. The DNA of the CDR3 is TGCGCCAGCAGTGAGTCAGGGTCTCCGGATACGCAGTATTTT. The chain uses TRBV10-2 and TRBJ2-3; unclear D gene. V lost 0 bases and J 6 bases, leaving 10 bases between the germline ends. Germline V lookup: CDR1 WSHSY, CDR2 SAAADI. The CDR3 covers 14 residues.

In this sample, this clonotype turned up a few times. The chain carries TRBV7-9 and TRBJ1-1; unclear D gene. The CDR3 runs 18 residues. Looked up from germline, CDR1 is SEHNR and CDR2 is FQNEAQ (reference sequence). The V end was cut by 4 bases, the J end by 1 base, with 22 bases between. The CDR3 bases are TGTGCCAGCAGCTATCTTCTCAAATCCGCGAGGGCGAACACTGAAGCTTTCTTT. It is translated as CASSYLLKSARANTEAFF. Combining the CDR3 with reference TRBV7-9 and TRBJ1-1 gives the whole variable domain DTGVSQNPRHKITKRGQNVTFRCDPISEHNRLYWYRQTLGQGPEFLTYFQNEAQLEKSRLLSDRFSAERPKGSFSTLEIQRTEQGDSAMYLCASSYLLKSARANTEAFFGQGTRLTVV.

This clonotype was picked up many times. The V call is TRBV20-1, the J call TRBJ2-2, with D possibly being TRBD2 (5 bases). The CDR3 extends over 17 amino acids. Germline loops: CDR1 DFQATT, CDR2 SNEGSKA (reference sequence). The V gene lost 6 bases and the J gene lost 6 bases, with 26 bases spanning the gap. The DNA for the CDR3 is TGCAGTGCCGTAGGACTGGGAGATGGAGTGGATGCCGGGGAGCTGTTTTTT. This sequence encodes CSAVGLGDGVDAGELFF.

This clonotype was picked up many times. The rearrangement uses TRBV30 and TRBJ2-7, with D possibly matching TRBD2 (5 bases). This CDR3 has 13 amino acids. Trimming left V 3 bases short and J 2 bases short, with 11 bases between. Germline CDR1 GTSNPN, CDR2 SVGIG (reference sequence). The CDR3 reads CAWSEGATYEQYF. Here the CDR3 DNA reads TGTGCCTGGAGCGAGGGAGCAACCTACGAGCAGTACTTC.

Ten or more counts support this clonotype. Here the CDR3 DNA reads TGTGCCAGCAGTTTCGAAGGCGAGCAGTACTTC. Protein sequence: CASSFEGEQYF. The chain uses TRBV28 and TRBJ2-7, with D unclear. The V end was cut by 3 bases, the J end by 6 bases, with 6 bases between. This CDR3 region has 11 residues. The germline V gene encodes CDR1 MDHEN and CDR2 SYDVKM.

The gene calls are TRBV5-1 and TRBJ2-1; the D is unclear. From germline, CDR1 is SGHRS and CDR2 YFSETQ. The ends were cut back, 0 bases at V and 10 bases at J, with 11 bases in the middle. The CDR3 totals 13 residues. This chain's CDR3 is CASSLASTAEQFF. The CDR3 DNA sequence: TGCGCCAGCAGCTTGGCCTCAACTGCAGAGCAGTTCTTC.

In its sample, this clonotype was seen a few times. The chain carries TRBV29-1 and TRBJ1-2, with D possibly being TRBD1 (5 bases). CDR3 length equals 11 residues. CDR1 and CDR2 from the germline V gene are SQVTM and ANQGSEA. The V gene lost 6 bases and the J gene lost 4 bases, with 9 bases spanning the gap. Here the CDR3 DNA reads TGCAGCGTGCGGGGGGTCTATGGCTACACCTTC. Translating it yields CSVRGVYGYTF.

This clonotype has a handful of counts. The chain recombines TRBV7-2 with TRBJ1-3, with D possibly being TRBD1 (5 bases). The V end was cut by 1 base, the J end by 0 bases, with 16 bases between. The germline V gene encodes CDR1 SGHTA and CDR2 FQGNSA. This CDR3 has 18 residues. The CDR3 loop is CASSLERLGGVSGNTIYF. In DNA form, the CDR3 reads TGTGCCAGCAGCTTAGAACGGCTTGGAGGGGTCTCTGGAAACACCATATATTTT.

This clonotype was counted a few times. The chain uses TRBV5-4 and TRBJ2-5; no reliable D call. Germline CDR1 SGHNT, CDR2 YYREEE (reference sequence). With 2 bases removed from V and 2 bases from J, the gap between germline ends came to 10 bases. The CDR3 is made up of 14 amino acids. The CDR3: CASSFPTQQETQYF. CDR3 DNA: TGTGCCAGCAGCTTCCCCACACAACAAGAGACCCAGTACTTC.

This rearrangement joins TRBV28 to TRBJ1-4; 8 bases align to TRBD1. The germline V gene encodes CDR1 MDHEN and CDR2 SYDVKM. The ends lost 6 bases at V and 0 bases at J; junction bases unmatched: 12. This CDR3 is 18 amino acids long. CDR3 sequence: CASSPRQGSKATNEKLFF. CDR3 DNA: TGTGCCAGCAGCCCCAGACAGGGGTCGAAGGCAACTAATGAAAAACTGTTTTTT.

In this sample, this clonotype turned up many times. DNA for the CDR3: TGTGCCAGCTCACCAGGGCGGACTGAAGCTTTCTTT. Amino acids: CASSPGRTEAFF. The chain recombines TRBV18 with TRBJ1-1; D gene unclear. V lost 2 bases, J lost 5 bases, and 6 bases lay in between. CDR1 KGHSH and CDR2 LQKENI come from the germline V gene. The CDR3 has 12 amino acids. Combining the CDR3 with reference TRBV18 and TRBJ1-1 gives the whole variable domain NAGVMQNPRHLVRRRGQEARLRCSPMKGHSHVYWYRQLPEEGLKFMVYLQKENIIDESGMPKERFSAEFPKEGPSILRIQQVVRGDSAAYFCASSPGRTEAFFGQGTRLTVV.

There are a few counts of this clonotype. CDR3: CAISESPGVYKNIQYF. The CDR3 region has the DNA TGTGCCATCAGTGAGTCGCCAGGGGTATACAAAAACATTCAGTACTTC. J is TRBJ2-4 and V is TRBV10-3; weak D call: TRBD1 (6 bases). The CDR3 extends over 16 amino acids. CDR1 and CDR2 from the germline V gene are ENHRY and SYGVKD. V was trimmed by 0 bases and J by 3 bases, leaving 12 bases between them.

This clonotype was observed a handful of times. The V call is TRBV10-3, the J call TRBJ2-7; 7 bases agree with TRBD1. Looked up from germline, CDR1 is ENHRY and CDR2 is SYGVKD. This CDR3 has 12 residues. The CDR3 region has the DNA TGTGGAACAGGGGCCAGCTCCTACGAGCAGTACTTC. This translates into CGTGASSYEQYF.

This clonotype occurred a few times. The V call is TRBV4-3, the J call TRBJ1-5, with D unresolved. V was pared by 1 base and J by 2 bases, with 9 bases between. The CDR3 loop spans 15 amino acids. CDR1 is LGHNA and CDR2 is YSLEER in the germline V gene. This chain's CDR3 is CASSQGRMGNQPQHF. DNA for the CDR3: TGCGCCAGCAGCCAAGGACGGATGGGCAATCAGCCCCAGCATTTT.

This clonotype was recorded at least ten times. The chain combines TRBV7-2 with TRBJ2-2; D might be TRBD2 (5 bases). CDR1 and CDR2 (germline): SGHTA, FQGNSA. The V gene lost 5 bases and the J gene lost 3 bases, with 10 bases spanning the gap. CDR3 length equals 14 residues. CDR3 sequence: CASSLSGYTGELFF. Here the CDR3 DNA reads TGTGCCAGCAGCCTAAGCGGTTACACCGGGGAGCTGTTTTTT. Complete variable domain (other parts from reference TRBV7-2 and TRBJ2-2): GAGVSQSPSNKVTEKGKDVELRCDPISGHTALYWYRQSLGQGLEFLIYFQGNSAPDKSGLPSDRFSAERTGGSVSTLTIQRTQQEDSAVYLCASSLSGYTGELFFGEGSRLTVL.

The chain is built from TRBV2 and TRBJ2-1; TRBD1 agrees at 7 bases. The ends lost 6 bases at V and 0 bases at J; junction bases unmatched: 2. The CDR3 has 14 amino acids. Germline V gene data show CDR1 as SNHLY and CDR2 as FYNNEI. CDR3 amino acids: CASRQGSSYNEQFF. The DNA of the CDR3 is TGTGCCAGCAGACAGGGGAGCTCCTACAATGAGCAGTTCTTC.